The source of this T cell receptor beta chain is a study of T cell repertoires in cytomegalovirus infection. About the study: Use of recently identified HLA-C-restricted and well-studied HLA-B-restricted CMV epitopes was part of the study.

General study points: Within the response measured ex vivo, HLA-C-restricted CMV-specific TCR beta clonotypes were dominant. Totalled public TCR beta family frequency picked out people who carried CMV plus the relevant HLA.

This clonotype came up a few times. Its target is not known. TCRdb passed the reads through MiXCR, listing each CDR3 protein once. The sample includes hundreds of thousands of distinct CDR3 sequences, around 35% of them seen just once. Here the sequenced sample was cultured PBMCs, taken from culture after CMV antigen stimulation. This clonotype originated in a human donor in good health (CMV status not recorded). Some clones in this sample may be carry-over from other donors' samples.

CDR3 protein: CASTDTPGNTIYF. Here the CDR3 DNA reads TGTGCCAGCACCGACACCCCCGGAAACACCATATATTTT. J is TRBJ1-3 and V is TRBV12-3 or TRBV12-4; D gene unclear. V gave up 7 bases and J gave up 4 bases, with 11 bases separating them. CDR3 length equals 13 residues.